The entry that follows covers one TCR beta chain sequence. Its antigen specificity is not known. Per-base qualities were not stored, and no clone one base away is much larger. Reading from cysteine to phenylalanine, the CDR3 counts 15 amino acids. Just CDR3 DNA is preserved here, 45 bases in frame from base 1. V is cut by 0 bases and J by 0 bases, and the space between the germline ends is 9 bases. CDR1 SGHVS and CDR2 FNYEAQ were looked up in the germline V gene. TCRbeta CDR3 regions were amplified from genomic DNA using the immunoSEQ Assay, a bias-controlled multiplex PCR. In the original analysis: Nucleated cell counts per sample were estimated from amplification of reference gene primers within the assay. Sequence reads were collapsed and filtered to measure the absolute abundance of every unique TCRbeta CDR3 rearrangement. For each sample, productive Simpson clonality was calculated by taking the square root of Simpson's diversity index across productive rearrangements. TCRdb retrieved this table from immuneACCESS and kept in-frame rearrangements only. Not all clones are present; in checked studies, unresolved V genes account for under half, and no reason is known for the remainder. D and trimming come from the DNA, and the V and J calls and clone size come from that table. This sample is represented by about 140,000 clones; 75% to 80% of them were singletons. The ten largest clones capture around 2.9% of the sample.

This sample was included in a study of blood T cell repertoires in COVID-19 (dated by TCRdb to the early 2020s). Regarding the research as a whole: The collaborator samples originated in the United States, Italy and Spain and spanned the acute and convalescent phases of COVID-19. The dataset comprised deeply sampled blood TCRbeta repertoires from subjects exposed to, actively infected with, or recovered from COVID-19. Samples were obtained from the ongoing ImmuneRACE study (first 160 participants) and from 1,254 subjects provided by 6 global collaborators. A de-identified subject ID, COVID-19 status, age in years and sex were almost always included in the sample metadata. The material from the prospective study consisted of cDNA or gDNA derived from T cells, B-cell-depleted T cells, or PBMCs. HLA class I and class II types, where available, came from metadata supplied by the sample provider rather than from assay-based typing. The repertoires were released in a freely available public database intended as a resource for research on the immune response to SARS-CoV-2. Findings and caveats that apply to the study as a whole: How much clinical and demographic metadata was included differed by source and by participant, and the metadata was provided uncurated.

In the prospective study, participants were about 18 to 89 years old, resided in about two dozen geographic areas of the United States, and were enrolled through a virtual design. Cohort assignment in the prospective study relied on participant-reported clinical history from a screening survey and a study questionnaire. Recovered participants in ImmuneRACE Cohort 3 were defined by two consecutive negative NP/OP PCR tests, clearance by a healthcare professional, or resolution of symptoms. In the prospective study, mobile phlebotomists collected whole blood, serum and a nasopharyngeal or oropharyngeal swab from each participant. Participants in the prospective study had the option to provide additional blood draws and questionnaires over an approximately 2-month period. Prospective study blood samples were shipped either frozen or at room temperature before DNA extraction.

The receptor chain draws on TRBV7-6 and TRBJ2-7; TRBD2 is a weak D gene call, 7 bases matching. The sequencing input was PBMCs or T cells enriched from blood (not recorded which). The sequence derives from a woman between 50 and 59 years old who had recovered from COVID-19. The DNA sequence is given as TGTGCCAGCAGCTTAGCGGGGGGGCCCTCCTACGAGCAGTACTTC. It encodes CASSLAGGPSYEQYF.